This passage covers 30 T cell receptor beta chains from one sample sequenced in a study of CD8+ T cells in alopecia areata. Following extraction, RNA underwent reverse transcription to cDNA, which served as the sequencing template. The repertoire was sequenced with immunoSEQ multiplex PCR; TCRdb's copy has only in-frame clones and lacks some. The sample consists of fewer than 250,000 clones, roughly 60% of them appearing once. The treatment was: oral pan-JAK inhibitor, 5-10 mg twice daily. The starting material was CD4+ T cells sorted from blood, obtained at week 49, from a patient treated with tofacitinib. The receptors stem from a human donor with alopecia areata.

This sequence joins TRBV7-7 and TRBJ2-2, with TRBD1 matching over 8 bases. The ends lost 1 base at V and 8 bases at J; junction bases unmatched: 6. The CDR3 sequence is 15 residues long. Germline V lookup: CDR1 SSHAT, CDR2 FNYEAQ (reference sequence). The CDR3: CASSLVAGGKGELFF. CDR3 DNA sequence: TGTGCCAGCAGCTTAGTGGCAGGGGGCAAAGGGGAGCTGTTTTTT.

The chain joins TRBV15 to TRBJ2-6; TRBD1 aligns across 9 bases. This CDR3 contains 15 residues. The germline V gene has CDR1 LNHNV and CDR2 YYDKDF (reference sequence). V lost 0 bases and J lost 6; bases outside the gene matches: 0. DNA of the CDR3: TGTGCCACCAGCAGAGAACAGGGGGCGGCCAACGTCCTGACTTTC. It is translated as CATSREQGAANVLTF.

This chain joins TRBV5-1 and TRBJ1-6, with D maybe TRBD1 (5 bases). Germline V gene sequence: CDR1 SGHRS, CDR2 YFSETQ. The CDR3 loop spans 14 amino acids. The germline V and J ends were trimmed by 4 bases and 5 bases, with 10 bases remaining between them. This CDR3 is CASSTGLNNSPLHF. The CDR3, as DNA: TGCGCCAGCAGCACGGGACTCAATAATTCACCCCTCCACTTT.

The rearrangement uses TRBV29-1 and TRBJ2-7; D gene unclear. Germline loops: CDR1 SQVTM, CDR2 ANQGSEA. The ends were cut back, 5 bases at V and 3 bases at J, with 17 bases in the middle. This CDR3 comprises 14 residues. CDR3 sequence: CSVKGILSGYEQYF. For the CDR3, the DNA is TGCAGCGTTAAGGGAATTCTATCAGGCTACGAGCAGTACTTC.

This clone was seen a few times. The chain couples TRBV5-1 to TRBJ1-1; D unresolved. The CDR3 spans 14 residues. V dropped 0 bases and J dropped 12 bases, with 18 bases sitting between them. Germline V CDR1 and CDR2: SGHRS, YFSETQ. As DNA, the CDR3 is TGCGCCAGCAGCTTGGAAACCCGTAGGAACCCCCCTTTCTTT. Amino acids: CASSLETRRNPPFF.

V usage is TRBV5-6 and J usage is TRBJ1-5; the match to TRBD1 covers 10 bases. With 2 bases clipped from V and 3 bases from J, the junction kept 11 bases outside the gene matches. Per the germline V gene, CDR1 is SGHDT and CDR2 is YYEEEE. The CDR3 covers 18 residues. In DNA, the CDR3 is TGTGCCAGCAGCTTTCCTAGACAGGGGGCTTATTCCAATCAGCCCCAGCATTTT. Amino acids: CASSFPRQGAYSNQPQHF.

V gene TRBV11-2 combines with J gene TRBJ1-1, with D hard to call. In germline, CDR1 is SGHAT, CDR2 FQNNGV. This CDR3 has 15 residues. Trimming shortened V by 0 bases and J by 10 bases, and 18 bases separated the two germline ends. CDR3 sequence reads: CASSLDLAQPRGAFF. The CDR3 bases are TGTGCCAGCAGCTTAGATCTCGCGCAACCGCGGGGAGCTTTCTTT.

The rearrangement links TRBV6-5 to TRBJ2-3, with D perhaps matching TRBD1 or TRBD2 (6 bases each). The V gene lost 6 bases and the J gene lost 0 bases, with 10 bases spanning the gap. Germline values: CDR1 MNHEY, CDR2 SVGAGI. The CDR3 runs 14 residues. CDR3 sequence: CASSPGASTDTQYF. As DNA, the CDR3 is TGTGCCAGCAGCCCGGGGGCTAGCACAGATACGCAGTATTTT.

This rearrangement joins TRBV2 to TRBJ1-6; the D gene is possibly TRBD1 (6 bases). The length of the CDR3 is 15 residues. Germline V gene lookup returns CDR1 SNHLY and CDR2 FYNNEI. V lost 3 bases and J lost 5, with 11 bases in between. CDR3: CASSDLRTDNSPLHF. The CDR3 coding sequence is TGTGCCAGCAGTGATTTGAGGACAGATAATTCACCCCTCCACTTT.

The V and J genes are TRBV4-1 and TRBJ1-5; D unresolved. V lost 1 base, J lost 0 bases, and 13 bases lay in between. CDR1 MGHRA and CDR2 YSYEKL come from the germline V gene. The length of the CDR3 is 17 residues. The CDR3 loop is CASSQVDMGFSNQPQHF. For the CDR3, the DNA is TGCGCCAGCAGCCAAGTTGACATGGGTTTTAGCAATCAGCCCCAGCATTTT.

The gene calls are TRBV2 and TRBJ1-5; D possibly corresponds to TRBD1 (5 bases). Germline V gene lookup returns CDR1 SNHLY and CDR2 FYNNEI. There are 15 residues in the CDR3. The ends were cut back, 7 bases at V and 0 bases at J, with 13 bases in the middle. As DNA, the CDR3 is TGTGCCAGCAAGGAGGAAGGGACTAGCAATCAGCCCCAGCATTTT. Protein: CASKEEGTSNQPQHF.

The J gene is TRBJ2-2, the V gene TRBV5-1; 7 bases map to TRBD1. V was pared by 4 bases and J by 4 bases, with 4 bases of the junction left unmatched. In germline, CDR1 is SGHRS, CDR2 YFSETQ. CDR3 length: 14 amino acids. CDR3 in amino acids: CASSPGQLTGELFF. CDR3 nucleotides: TGCGCCAGCAGCCCGGGACAGCTCACCGGGGAGCTGTTTTTT. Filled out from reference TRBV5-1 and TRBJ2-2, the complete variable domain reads KAGVTQTPRYLIKTRGQQVTLSCSPISGHRSVSWYQQTPGQGLQFLFEYFSETQRNKGNFPGRFSGRQFSNSRSEMNVSTLELGDSALYLCASSPGQLTGELFFGEGSRLTVL.

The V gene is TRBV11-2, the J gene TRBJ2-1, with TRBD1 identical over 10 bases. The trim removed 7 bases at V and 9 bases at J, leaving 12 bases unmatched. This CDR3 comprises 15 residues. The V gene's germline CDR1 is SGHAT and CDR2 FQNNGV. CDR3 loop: CASITGTGVQGEQFF. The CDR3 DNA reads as TGTGCCAGCATCACCGGGACAGGGGTCCAGGGTGAGCAGTTCTTC.

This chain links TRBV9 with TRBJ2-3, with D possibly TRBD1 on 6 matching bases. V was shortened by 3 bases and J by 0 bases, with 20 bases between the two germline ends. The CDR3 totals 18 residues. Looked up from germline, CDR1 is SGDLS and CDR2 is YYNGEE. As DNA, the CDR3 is TGTGCCAGCAGCGCAACGTGGACAGCTCTCCTTAGCACAGATACGCAGTATTTT. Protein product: CASSATWTALLSTDTQYF.

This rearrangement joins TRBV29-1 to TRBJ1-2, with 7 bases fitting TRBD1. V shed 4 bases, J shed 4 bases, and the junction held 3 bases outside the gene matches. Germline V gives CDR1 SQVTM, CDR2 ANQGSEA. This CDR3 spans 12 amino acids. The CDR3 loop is CSVVEGAYGYTF. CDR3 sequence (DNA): TGCAGCGTTGTTGAGGGGGCCTATGGCTACACCTTC.

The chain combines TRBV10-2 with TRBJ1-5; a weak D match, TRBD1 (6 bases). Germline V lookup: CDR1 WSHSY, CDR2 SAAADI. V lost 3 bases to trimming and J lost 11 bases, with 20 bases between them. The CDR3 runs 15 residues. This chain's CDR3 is CASSDVMGARLTQHF. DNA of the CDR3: TGCGCCAGCAGTGACGTAATGGGGGCCCGTTTGACCCAGCATTTT.

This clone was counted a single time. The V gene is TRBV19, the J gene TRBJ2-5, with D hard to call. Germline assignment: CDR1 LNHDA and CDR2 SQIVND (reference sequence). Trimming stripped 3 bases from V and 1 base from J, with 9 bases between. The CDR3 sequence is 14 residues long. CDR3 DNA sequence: TGTGCCAGTAGTATCCGGACGGGCCAAGAGACCCAGTACTTC. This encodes CASSIRTGQETQYF.

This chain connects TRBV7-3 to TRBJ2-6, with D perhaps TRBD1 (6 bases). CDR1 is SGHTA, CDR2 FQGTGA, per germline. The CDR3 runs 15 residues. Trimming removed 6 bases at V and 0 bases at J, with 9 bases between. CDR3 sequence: CASRGQSSGANVLTF. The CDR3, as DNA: TGTGCCAGCAGGGGACAAAGCTCTGGGGCCAACGTCCTGACTTTC.

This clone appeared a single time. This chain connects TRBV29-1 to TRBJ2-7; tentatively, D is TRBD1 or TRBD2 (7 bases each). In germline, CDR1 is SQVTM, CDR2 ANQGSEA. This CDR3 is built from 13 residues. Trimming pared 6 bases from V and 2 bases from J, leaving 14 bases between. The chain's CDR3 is CSVQGGGPYEQYF. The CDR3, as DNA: TGCAGCGTCCAGGGGGGGGGCCCCTACGAGCAGTACTTC.

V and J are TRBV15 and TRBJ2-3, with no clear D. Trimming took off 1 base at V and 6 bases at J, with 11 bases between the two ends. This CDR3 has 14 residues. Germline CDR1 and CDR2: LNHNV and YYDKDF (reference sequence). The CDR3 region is CATSRALVADTQYF. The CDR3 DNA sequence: TGTGCCACCAGCAGAGCCTTAGTCGCCGATACGCAGTATTTT. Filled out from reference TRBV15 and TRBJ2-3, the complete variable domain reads DAMVIQNPRYQVTQFGKPVTLSCSQTLNHNVMYWYQQKSSQAPKLLFHYYDKDFNNEADTPDNFQSRRPNTSFCFLDIRSPGLGDTAMYLCATSRALVADTQYFGPGTRLTVL.

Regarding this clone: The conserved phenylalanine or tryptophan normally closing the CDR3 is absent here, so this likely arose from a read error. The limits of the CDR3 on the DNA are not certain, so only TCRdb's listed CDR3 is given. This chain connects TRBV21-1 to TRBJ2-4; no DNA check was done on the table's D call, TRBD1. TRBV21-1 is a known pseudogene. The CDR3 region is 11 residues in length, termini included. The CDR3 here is CASSVISTGPV.

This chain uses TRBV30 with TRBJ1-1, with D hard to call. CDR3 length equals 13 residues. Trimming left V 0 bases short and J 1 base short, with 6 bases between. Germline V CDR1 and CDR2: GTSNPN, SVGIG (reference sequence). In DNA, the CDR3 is TGTGCCTGGAGTGTAGACAAGAACACTGAAGCTTTCTTT. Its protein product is CAWSVDKNTEAFF. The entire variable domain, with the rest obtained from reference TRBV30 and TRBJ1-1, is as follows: SQTIHQWPATLVQPVGSPLSLECTVEGTSNPNLYWYRQAAGRGLQLLFYSVGIGQISSEVPQNLSASRPQDRQFILSSKKLLLSDSGFYLCAWSVDKNTEAFFGQGTRLTVV.

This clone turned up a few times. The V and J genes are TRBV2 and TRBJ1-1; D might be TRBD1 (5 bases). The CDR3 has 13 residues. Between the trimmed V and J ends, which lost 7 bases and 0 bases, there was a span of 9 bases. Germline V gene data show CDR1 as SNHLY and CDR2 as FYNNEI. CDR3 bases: TGTGCCAGCACGGGGGAGCTGAACACTGAAGCTTTCTTT. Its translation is CASTGELNTEAFF.

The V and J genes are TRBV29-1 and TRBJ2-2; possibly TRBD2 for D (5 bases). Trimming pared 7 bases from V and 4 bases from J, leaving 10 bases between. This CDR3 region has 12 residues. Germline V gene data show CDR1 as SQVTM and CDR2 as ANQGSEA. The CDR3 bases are TGCAGCGGCAGCGAGGGCACCGGGGAGCTGTTTTTT. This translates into CSGSEGTGELFF.

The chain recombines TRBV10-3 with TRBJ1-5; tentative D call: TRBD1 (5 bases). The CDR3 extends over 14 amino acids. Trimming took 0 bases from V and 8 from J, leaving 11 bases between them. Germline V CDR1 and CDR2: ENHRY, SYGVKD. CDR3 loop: CAISESYGTEPQHF. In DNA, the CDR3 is TGTGCCATCAGTGAGTCGTACGGGACTGAGCCCCAGCATTTT.

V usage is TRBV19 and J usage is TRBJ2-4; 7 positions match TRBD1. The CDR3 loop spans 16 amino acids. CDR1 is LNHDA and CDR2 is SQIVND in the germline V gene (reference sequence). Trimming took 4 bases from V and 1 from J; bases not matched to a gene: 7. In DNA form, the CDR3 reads TGTGCCAGTAGTACGACAGGGCGTTCGGCCAAAAACATTCAGTACTTC. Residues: CASSTTGRSAKNIQYF.

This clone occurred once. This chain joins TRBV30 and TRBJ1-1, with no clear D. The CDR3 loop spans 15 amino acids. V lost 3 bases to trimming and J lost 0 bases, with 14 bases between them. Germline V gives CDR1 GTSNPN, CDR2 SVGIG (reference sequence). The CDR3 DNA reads TGTGCCTGGAGCCCCCTAGGGCGGATGAACACTGAAGCTTTCTTT. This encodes CAWSPLGRMNTEAFF.

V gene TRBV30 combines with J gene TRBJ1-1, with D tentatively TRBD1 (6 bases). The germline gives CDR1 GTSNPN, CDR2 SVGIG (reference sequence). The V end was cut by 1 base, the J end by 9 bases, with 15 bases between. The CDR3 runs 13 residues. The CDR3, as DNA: TGTGCCTGGAGTGCCGGGACACAGAAACAAGCTTTCTTT. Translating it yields CAWSAGTQKQAFF.

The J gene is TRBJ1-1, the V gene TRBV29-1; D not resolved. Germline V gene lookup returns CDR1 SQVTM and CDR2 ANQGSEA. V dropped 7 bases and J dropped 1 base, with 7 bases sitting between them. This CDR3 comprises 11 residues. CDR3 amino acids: CSGSENTEAFF. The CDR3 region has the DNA TGCAGCGGGTCAGAGAACACTGAAGCTTTCTTT. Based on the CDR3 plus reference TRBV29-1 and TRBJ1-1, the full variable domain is SAVISQKPSRDICQRGTSLTIQCQVDSQVTMMFWYRQQPGQSLTLIATANQGSEATYESGFVIDKFPISRPNLTFSTLTVSNMSPEDSSIYLCSGSENTEAFFGQGTRLTVV.

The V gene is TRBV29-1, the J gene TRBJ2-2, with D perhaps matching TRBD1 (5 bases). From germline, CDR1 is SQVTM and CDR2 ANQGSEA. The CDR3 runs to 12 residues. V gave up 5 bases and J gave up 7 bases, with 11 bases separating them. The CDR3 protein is CSVLRVNGELFF. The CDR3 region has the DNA TGCAGCGTTCTCAGGGTTAACGGGGAGCTGTTTTTT.